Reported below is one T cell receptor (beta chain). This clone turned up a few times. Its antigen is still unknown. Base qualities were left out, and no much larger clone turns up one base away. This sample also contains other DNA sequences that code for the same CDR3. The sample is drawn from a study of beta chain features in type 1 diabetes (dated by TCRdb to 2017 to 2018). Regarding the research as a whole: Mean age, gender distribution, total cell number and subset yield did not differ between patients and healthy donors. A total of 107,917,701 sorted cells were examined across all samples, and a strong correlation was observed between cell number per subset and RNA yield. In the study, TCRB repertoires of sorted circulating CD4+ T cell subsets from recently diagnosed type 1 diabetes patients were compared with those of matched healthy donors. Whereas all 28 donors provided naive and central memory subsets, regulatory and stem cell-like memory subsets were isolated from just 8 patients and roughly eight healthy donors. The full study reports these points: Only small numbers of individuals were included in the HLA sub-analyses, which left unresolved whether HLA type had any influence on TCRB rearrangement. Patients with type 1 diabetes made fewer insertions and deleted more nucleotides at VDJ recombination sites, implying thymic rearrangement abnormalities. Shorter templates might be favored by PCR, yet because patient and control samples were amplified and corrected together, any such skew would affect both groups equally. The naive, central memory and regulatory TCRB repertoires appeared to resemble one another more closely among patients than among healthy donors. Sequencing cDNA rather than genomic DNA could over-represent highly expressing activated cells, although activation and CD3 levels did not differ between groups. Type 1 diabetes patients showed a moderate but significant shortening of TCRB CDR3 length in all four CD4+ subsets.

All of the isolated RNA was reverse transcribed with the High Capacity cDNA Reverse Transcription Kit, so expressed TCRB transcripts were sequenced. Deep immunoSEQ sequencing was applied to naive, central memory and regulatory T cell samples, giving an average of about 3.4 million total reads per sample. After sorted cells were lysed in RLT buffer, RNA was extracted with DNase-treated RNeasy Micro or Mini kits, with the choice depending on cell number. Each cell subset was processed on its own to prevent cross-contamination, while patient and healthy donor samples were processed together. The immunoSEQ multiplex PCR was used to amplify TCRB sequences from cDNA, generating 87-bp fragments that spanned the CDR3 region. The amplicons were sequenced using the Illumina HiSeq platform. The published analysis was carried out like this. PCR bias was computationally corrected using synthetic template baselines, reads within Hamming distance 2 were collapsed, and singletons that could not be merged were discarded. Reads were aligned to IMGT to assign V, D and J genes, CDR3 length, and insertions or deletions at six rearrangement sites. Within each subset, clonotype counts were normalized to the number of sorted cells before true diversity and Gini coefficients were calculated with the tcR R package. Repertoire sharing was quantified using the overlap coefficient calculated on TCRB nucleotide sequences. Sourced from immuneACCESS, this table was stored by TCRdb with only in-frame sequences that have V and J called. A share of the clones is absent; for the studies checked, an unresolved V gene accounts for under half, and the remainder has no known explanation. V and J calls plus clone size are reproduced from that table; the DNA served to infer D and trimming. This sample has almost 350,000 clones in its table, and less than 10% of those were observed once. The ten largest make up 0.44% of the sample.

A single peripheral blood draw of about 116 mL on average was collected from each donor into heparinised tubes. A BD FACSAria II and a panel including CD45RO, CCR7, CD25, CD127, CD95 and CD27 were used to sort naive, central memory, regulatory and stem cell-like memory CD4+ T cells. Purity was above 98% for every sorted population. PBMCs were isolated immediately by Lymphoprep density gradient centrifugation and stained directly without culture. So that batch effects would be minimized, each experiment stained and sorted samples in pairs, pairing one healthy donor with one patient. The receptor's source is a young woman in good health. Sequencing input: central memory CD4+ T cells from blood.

Read as DNA, the sequence is TGTGCCAGCAGCTTAAGGGAAAAACTGTTTTTT. Translated, this gives CASSLREKLFF. The chain links TRBV7-9 with TRBJ1-4, with no confident D gene call. CDR3 length: 11 amino acids, cysteine to phenylalanine. Only CDR3 DNA remains: 33 bases, in frame from the first base. CDR1 and CDR2, per the germline V gene (reference sequence), are SEHNR and FQNEAQ. The V end loses 2 bases and the J end loses 8 bases, and a stretch of 3 bases separates them.